The sample holds one count of the clone carrying this T cell receptor beta chain. This sample is part of a study of OX40 agonist ivuxolimab in advanced cancers. The assay was immunoSEQ multiplex PCR, and TCRdb's table has in-frame clones only and misses some. The profile shows more than 70,000 clones, roughly nine tenths of them singletons. This sequence was found in an adult with an advanced solid tumor such as melanoma, head and neck, liver or kidney cancer. This material consisted of CD4+ or CD8+ T cells sorted from blood, taken in a trial of the OX40 agonist ivuxolimab.

The CDR3 DNA is TGTGCCAGCAGCTTCCGGGGGGGCTATGGCTACACCTTC. It translates to CASSFRGGYGYTF. The chain has TRBV5-6 and TRBJ1-2, with D perhaps TRBD1 (5 bases). CDR3 length: 13 amino acids. Germline V gene lookup returns CDR1 SGHDT and CDR2 YYEEEE. Trimming took 2 bases from V and 4 from J, leaving 9 bases between them.